A single sample is the source of the 2 T cell receptor beta chains below, sequenced in a study of T cell responses to AZD1222 COVID-19 vaccine (dated by TCRdb to the early 2020s). The sample's time point label, decoded: baseline before first vaccination. Receptor amplification or capture employed the immunoSEQ multiplex PCR assay. Sourced from immuneACCESS, this table was stored by TCRdb with only in-frame sequences that have V and J called. A share of the clones is absent; for the studies checked, an unresolved V gene accounts for under half, and the remainder has no known explanation. The sample table contains about 170,000 clones; only one count was recorded for approximately 93% of them. The ten top clones hold about 4% of the sample. The input for sequencing was peripheral blood, taken on day 0 of AZD1222 vaccination. These receptors all stem from an adult in good health.

This rearrangement joins TRBV7-6 to TRBJ2-1; 13 positions match TRBD2. Germline loops: CDR1 SGHVS, CDR2 FNYEAQ. The CDR3 covers 20 residues. V lost 3 bases to trimming and J lost 9 bases; unmatched junction nucleotides: 20. This CDR3 is CASSFSQGRTGTSGKGEQFF. CDR3 DNA sequence: TGTGCCAGCAGCTTCTCCCAGGGTCGAACCGGGACTAGCGGGAAGGGTGAGCAGTTCTTC.

The rearrangement links TRBV6-5 to TRBJ1-6; D not certain. With 4 bases removed from V and 10 bases from J, the gap between germline ends came to 17 bases. Germline loops: CDR1 MNHEY, CDR2 SVGAGI. This CDR3 has 15 residues. The DNA for the CDR3 is TGTGCCAGCAGTTCCCCGGGTCCGGCGGCGTCACCCCTCCACTTT. It encodes CASSSPGPAASPLHF.